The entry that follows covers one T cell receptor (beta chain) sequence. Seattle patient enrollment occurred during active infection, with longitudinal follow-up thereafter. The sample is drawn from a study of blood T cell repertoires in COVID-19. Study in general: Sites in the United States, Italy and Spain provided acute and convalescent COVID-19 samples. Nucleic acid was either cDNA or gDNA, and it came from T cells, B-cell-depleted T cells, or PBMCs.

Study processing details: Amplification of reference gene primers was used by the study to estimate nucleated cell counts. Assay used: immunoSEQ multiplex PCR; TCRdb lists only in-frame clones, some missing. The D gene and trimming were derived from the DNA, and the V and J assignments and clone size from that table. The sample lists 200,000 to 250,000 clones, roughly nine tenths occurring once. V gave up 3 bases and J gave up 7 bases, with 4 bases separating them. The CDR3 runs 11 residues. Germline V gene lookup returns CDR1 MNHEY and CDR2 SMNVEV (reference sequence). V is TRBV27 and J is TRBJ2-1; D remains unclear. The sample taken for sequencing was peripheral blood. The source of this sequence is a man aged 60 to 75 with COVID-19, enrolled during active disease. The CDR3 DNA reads TGTGCCAGCAGTTTTATGAATGAGCAGTTCTTC. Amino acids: CASSFMNEQFF.